The entry below gives a single T cell receptor (beta chain) sequence along with its context. The ends were cut back, 0 bases at V and 4 bases at J, with 17 bases in the middle. The germline V gene encodes CDR1 SGHAT and CDR2 FQNNGV. CDR3 length: 17 amino acids. Libraries were prepared by immunoSEQ multiplex PCR; TCRdb keeps only in-frame clonotypes and omits some of them. The sample records about 120,000 clones, 78% being singletons. These data come from a study of blood T cell repertoires in COVID-19. The chain couples TRBV11-2 to TRBJ2-3; D unclear. Sequenced input: peripheral blood. The clonotype comes from a man between 65 and 80 years old with acute or convalescent COVID-19. In DNA, the CDR3 is TGTGCCAGCAGCTTAGATCTAGGCTCGTTCTCCGCAGATACGCAGTATTTT. Its translation: CASSLDLGSFSADTQYF.